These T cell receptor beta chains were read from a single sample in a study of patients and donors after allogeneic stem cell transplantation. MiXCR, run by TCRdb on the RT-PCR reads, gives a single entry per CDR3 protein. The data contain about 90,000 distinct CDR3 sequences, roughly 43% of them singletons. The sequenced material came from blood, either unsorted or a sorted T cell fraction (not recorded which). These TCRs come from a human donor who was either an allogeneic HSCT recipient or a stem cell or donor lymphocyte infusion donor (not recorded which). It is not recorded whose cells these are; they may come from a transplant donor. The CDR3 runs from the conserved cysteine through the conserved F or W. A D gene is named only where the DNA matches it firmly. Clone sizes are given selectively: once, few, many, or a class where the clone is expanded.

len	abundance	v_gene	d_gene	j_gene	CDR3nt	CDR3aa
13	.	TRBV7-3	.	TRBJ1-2	TGTGCCAGCAGCTACAGGGATAACTATGGCTACACCTTC	CASSYRDNYGYTF
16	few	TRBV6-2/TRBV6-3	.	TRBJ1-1	TGTGCCAGCAGTTACCTCATGGGGACACCCTTAGGAGAAGCTTTCTTT	CASSYLMGTPLGEAFF
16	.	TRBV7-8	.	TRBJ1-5	TGTGCCAGCAGCCCTCTAAATGGCAGGAGGGATCAGCCCCAGCATTTT	CASSPLNGRRDQPQHF
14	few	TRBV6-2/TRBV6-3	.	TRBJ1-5	TGTGCCAGCAGTGATGGGAGGAGCAATCAGCCCCAGCATTTT	CASSDGRSNQPQHF
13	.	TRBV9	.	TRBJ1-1	TGTGCCAGCAGCGTAGATGGGGTCGCTGAAGCTTTCTTT	CASSVDGVAEAFF
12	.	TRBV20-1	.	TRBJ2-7	TGCAGTGCTAGAGGTAACCGCTTAGTGCAGTACTTC	CSARGNRLVQYF
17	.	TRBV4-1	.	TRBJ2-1	TGCGCCAGCAGCCAAGATCCGGCGAGGAGCTCCTACAATGAGCAGTTCTTC	CASSQDPARSSYNEQFF
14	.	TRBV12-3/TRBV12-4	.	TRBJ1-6	TGTGCCAGCAGTTCTTACAGGACTAATTCACCCCTCCACTTT	CASSSYRTNSPLHF
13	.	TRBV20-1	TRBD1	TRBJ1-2	TGCAGTGCCAGCCTGGACAGGGAGGGTGGCTACACCTTC	CSASLDREGGYTF
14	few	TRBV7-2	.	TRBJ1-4	TGTGCCAGCAGACCCGACAGGCAAAATGAAAAACTGTTTTTT	CASRPDRQNEKLFF
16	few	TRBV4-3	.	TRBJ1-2	TGCGCCAGCAGCCAAGAAGTTAAGGGTGTGTCTGAAGGCTACACCTTC	CASSQEVKGVSEGYTF
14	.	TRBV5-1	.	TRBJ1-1	TGCGCCAGCAGGGGTGGACGGGTGAACACTGAAGCTTTCTTT	CASRGGRVNTEAFF
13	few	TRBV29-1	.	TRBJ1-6	TGCAGCGTTGGGACGACAGATAATTCACCCCTCCACTTT	CSVGTTDNSPLHF
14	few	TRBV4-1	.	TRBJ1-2	TGCGCCAGCAGCCAAGCCGTTTCTAACTATGGCTACACCTTC	CASSQAVSNYGYTF
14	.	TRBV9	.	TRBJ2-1	TGTGCCAGCAGTAAAACGGCCTCCTACAATGAGCAGTTCTTC	CASSKTASYNEQFF
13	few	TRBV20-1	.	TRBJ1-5	TGCAGTGCCACATGGGGACACAATCAGCCCCAGCATTTT	CSATWGHNQPQHF
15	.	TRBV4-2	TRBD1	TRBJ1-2	TGTGCCAGCAGCCAGCGGGGCGGGACAGACTATGGCTACACCTTC	CASSQRGGTDYGYTF
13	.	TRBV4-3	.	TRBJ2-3	TGCGCCAGCAGCCAAGACCTCACAGATACGCAGTATTTT	CASSQDLTDTQYF
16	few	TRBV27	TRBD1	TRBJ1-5	TGTGCCAGCAGCGCCTCCCGACAGGGCTCCAATCAGCCCCAGCATTTT	CASSASRQGSNQPQHF
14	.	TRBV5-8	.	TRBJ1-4	TGTGCCAGCAGCTTGGTTTCAACTAATGAAAAACTGTTTTTT	CASSLVSTNEKLFF
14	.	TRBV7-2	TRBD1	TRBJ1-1	TGTGCCAGCAGCTTAGCAGGGGGCTGGACTGAAGCTTTCTTT	CASSLAGGWTEAFF
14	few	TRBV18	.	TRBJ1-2	TGTGCCAGCTCACCAAACGAAGGGGCGGGCGGCTACACCTTC	CASSPNEGAGGYTF
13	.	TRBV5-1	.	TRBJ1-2	TGCGCCAGCAGCTTGGATGGGGCAGGCGGCTACACCTTC	CASSLDGAGGYTF
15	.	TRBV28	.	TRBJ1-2	TGTGCCAGCAGTTCGCACACCCTCCGGGACTATGGCTACACCTTC	CASSSHTLRDYGYTF
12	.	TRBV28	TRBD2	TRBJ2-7	TGTGCCAGCAGTTTCCTAGCGGGAAAGCAGTACTTC	CASSFLAGKQYF
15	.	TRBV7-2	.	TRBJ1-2	TGTGCCAGCAGCTTAGCAGGGACACACAACTATGGCTACACCTTC	CASSLAGTHNYGYTF
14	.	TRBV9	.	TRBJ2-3	TGTGCCAGCAGCACACAGGGAATAGCAGATACGCAGTATTTT	CASSTQGIADTQYF
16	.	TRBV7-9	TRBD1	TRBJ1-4	TGTGCCAGCAGCTTAGTCCCCAGGGGGCGGACTGAAAAACTGTTTTTT	CASSLVPRGRTEKLFF